The next 9 T cell receptor beta chains were all read from a single sample in a study of cytomegalovirus exposure and HLA in healthy donors. The PCR contained 60 Vbeta and 13 Jbeta primers. Clones were read by immunoSEQ multiplex PCR, and TCRdb kept only the in-frame ones, dropping some. Seen here are about 170,000 clones, around three quarters observed once, and the top ten hold less than 2.5%. Sequenced sample: PBMCs. Receptors were obtained from a woman aged 45-60 years in good health and CMV-seronegative.

As to this clone: Sequence at one end of the junction differs from germline and may be a read error. The chain joins TRBV7-7 to TRBJ2-5, with 9 bases lining up with TRBD1. The CDR3 consists of 15 residues. CDR1 is SSHAT and CDR2 is FNYEAQ in the germline V gene (reference sequence). The CDR3 bases are TGTGCTAGCAGCGAGGACAGGGGAAAGGGGGAGACCCAGTACTTC. Residues: CASSEDRGKGETQYF. Looking up the rest from reference TRBV7-7 and TRBJ2-5 gives the full variable domain: GAGVSQSPRYKVTKRGQDVTLRCDPISSHATLYWYQQALGQGPEFLTYFNYEAQPDKSGLPSDRFSAERPEGSISTLTIQRTEQRDSAMYRCASSEDRGKGETQYFGPGTRLLVL.

The chain links TRBV5-6 to TRBJ1-5, with 7 bases matching TRBD1. Germline V gene lookup returns CDR1 SGHDT and CDR2 YYEEEE. J was trimmed by 0 bases and V by 1 base; bases with no gene match: 4. This CDR3 contains 16 residues. CDR3 nucleotides: TGTGCCAGCAGCTTGCGGGACAGCTATAGCAATCAGCCCCAGCATTTT. Translated, it gives CASSLRDSYSNQPQHF. The full variable domain, rest sourced from reference TRBV5-6 and TRBJ1-5, is DAGVTQSPTHLIKTRGQQVTLRCSPKSGHDTVSWYQQALGQGPQFIFQYYEEEERQRGNFPDRFSGHQFPNYSSELNVNALLLGDSALYLCASSLRDSYSNQPQHFGDGTRLSIL.

The chain employs TRBV10-3 and TRBJ1-2; 8 bases are shared with TRBD1. Trimming cost V 6 bases and J 4 bases; bases outside gene matches: 7. The CDR3 sequence is 14 residues long. Per germline, CDR1 ENHRY and CDR2 SYGVKD. CDR3 bases: TGTGCCATCAGGCGCGACAGGGGAGTCTATGGCTACACCTTC. Translation: CAIRRDRGVYGYTF.

The V gene is TRBV7-9, the J gene TRBJ1-1; tentative D call: TRBD1 (6 bases). Germline V gene sequence: CDR1 SEHNR, CDR2 FQNEAQ (reference sequence). This CDR3 is built from 13 residues. Deletions cut 5 bases from V and 2 bases from J, with 9 bases between. DNA of the CDR3: TGTGCCAGCAGCACGGACAGTAACACTGAAGCTTTCTTT. It is translated as CASSTDSNTEAFF.

The rearrangement links TRBV4-1 to TRBJ2-5, with 7 bases fitting TRBD1. This CDR3 has 16 amino acids. V lost 0 bases, J lost 5 bases, and 9 bases stayed unmatched. Per germline, CDR1 MGHRA and CDR2 YSYEKL. Here the CDR3 reads CASSQDGTEWRETQYF. CDR3 coding DNA: TGCGCCAGCAGCCAAGACGGGACAGAGTGGCGGGAGACCCAGTACTTC.

This clone was observed once. The chain recombines TRBV6-1 with TRBJ2-2; 7 bases fit TRBD1. CDR1 is MNHNS and CDR2 is SASEGT in the germline V gene. The length of the CDR3 is 15 residues. With V trimmed by 5 bases and J by 7 bases, 10 bases remained unmatched. The CDR3 coding sequence is TGTGCCAGCAGTACCGGGACAGCGGAGGTCGGGGAGCTGTTTTTT. It is translated as CASSTGTAEVGELFF.

The chain recombines TRBV15 with TRBJ2-7; TRBD1 matches 10 bases. V trimming: 3 bases; J trimming: 5 bases; junction bases outside the gene matches: 7. CDR1 and CDR2 from the germline V gene are LNHNV and YYDKDF (reference sequence). CDR3 size: 15 residues. In nucleotides, the CDR3 is TGTGCCACCAGCAGGTCCGGGACAGGGGAACACGAGCAGTACTTC. Translating it yields CATSRSGTGEHEQYF.

The chain carries TRBV4-1 and TRBJ1-6; 9 bases are a match to TRBD1. The junction had 8 bases not matched to a gene; V was cut back by 1 base and J by 10 bases. Looked up from germline, CDR1 is MGHRA and CDR2 is YSYEKL. The CDR3 is made up of 16 amino acids. The CDR3 nucleotides are TGCGCCAGCAGCCAAGCGAGATCGGACAGGGGATCACCCCTCCACTTT. Translating it yields CASSQARSDRGSPLHF.

The genes are TRBV4-3 and TRBJ1-1; TRBD1 is a possible D gene (5 bases). This CDR3 has 13 amino acids. V lost 6 bases to trimming and J lost 1 base, with 9 bases between them. Germline loops: CDR1 LGHNA, CDR2 YSLEER. The CDR3 nucleotides read TGCGCCAGCAGGCAGACAGAGAACACTGAAGCTTTCTTT. As protein: CASRQTENTEAFF.